Listed below are T cell receptor beta chains from one sample, sequenced in a study of T cells after yellow fever vaccination. TCRdb re-derived calls from the 5' RACE reads in MiXCR, one entry per CDR3 protein. The sample consists of over 300,000 distinct CDR3 sequences, 4.1% of them appearing once. The material sequenced was PBMCs, taken 5 days after the yellow fever booster vaccination. The receptor source for this set is a man between 18 and 29 years old who received the YFV17D yellow fever vaccine. Each CDR3 is given with its conserved first and last residue. D genes are given only for firm matches. Rows give clone size only sometimes, using once, few, many, or a class for an expanded clone.

j_call,clone_size,v_call,d_call,cdr3_nt,cdr3_aa
TRBJ2-3,many,TRBV11-3,.,TGTGCCAGCAGCTCACCCGGGACCCGCACAGATACGCAGTATTTT,CASSSPGTRTDTQYF
TRBJ1-2,many,TRBV6-5,.,TGTGCCAGCAGTTACCGTTCTGCCTATGGCTACACCTTC,CASSYRSAYGYTF
TRBJ1-4,.,TRBV6-1,TRBD1,TGTGCCAGCAGTGATGGGACAGCATCCAGTGAAAAACTGTTTTTT,CASSDGTASSEKLFF
TRBJ2-2,few,TRBV6-5,.,TGTGCCAGCAGCCCCGGGGGACTGATCACCGGGGAGCTGTTTTTT,CASSPGGLITGELFF
TRBJ1-2,many,TRBV7-2,.,TGTGCCAGCAGCTTGTACAGGGATGGCTACACCTTC,CASSLYRDGYTF
TRBJ2-1,.,TRBV6-5,TRBD2,TGTGCCAGCAGTTACCTCGTAGCGGGGGGGCCAAATGAGCAGTTCTTC,CASSYLVAGGPNEQFF
TRBJ2-1,.,TRBV7-6,TRBD1,TGTGCCAGCAGCTTGGTAGGGGGCCTCAACAATGAGCAGTTCTTC,CASSLVGGLNNEQFF
TRBJ1-5,few,TRBV6-1,TRBD1,TGTGCCAGCAGTGTTGGGACAGACAATCAGCCCCAGCATTTT,CASSVGTDNQPQHF
TRBJ2-5,few,TRBV30,.,TGTGCCTGGACCCCTTTTGGGAGGGAGACCCAGTACTTC,CAWTPFGRETQYF
TRBJ2-1,few,TRBV27,.,TGTGCCAGCAGTTTTGCCGGGCTGTTTAATGAGCAGTTCTTC,CASSFAGLFNEQFF
TRBJ1-6,.,TRBV5-4,.,TGTGCCAGCAGCTTGGACAGGCGTAATTCACCCCTCCACTTT,CASSLDRRNSPLHF
TRBJ2-2,.,TRBV5-1,.,TGCGCCAGCAGCCCTGCGGCTAGCCTCCTTAACACCGGGGAGCTGTTTTTT,CASSPAASLLNTGELFF
TRBJ1-4,many,TRBV7-9,TRBD1,TGTGCCAGCAGCTCCGGGACAGGAGTTAATGAAAAACTGTTTTTT,CASSSGTGVNEKLFF
TRBJ2-5,few,TRBV4-1,.,TGCGCCAGCAGCCCAGAAGTCACAGGGCGCGAGACCCAGTACTTC,CASSPEVTGRETQYF
TRBJ1-2,.,TRBV20-1,TRBD1,TGCAGTGCTGCCCAGGGACAGGGGGGAAACTATGGCTACACCTTC,CSAAQGQGGNYGYTF
TRBJ1-4,.,TRBV12-3/TRBV12-4,TRBD1,TGTGCCAGCAGTTTAGGGCAGGGGGTCGAAAAACTGTTTTTT,CASSLGQGVEKLFF
TRBJ2-7,few,TRBV6-6,.,TGTGCCAGCACTATGTCGGTGGGGCCGTACGAGCAGTACTTC,CASTMSVGPYEQYF
TRBJ1-1,.,TRBV19,.,TGTGCCAGTAGTATACTGAACACTGAAGCTTTCTTT,CASSILNTEAFF
TRBJ1-1,many,TRBV6-2/TRBV6-3,.,TGTGCCAGCCATGACCGTAGCCAAGCTTTCTTT,CASHDRSQAFF
TRBJ2-3,.,TRBV20-1,.,TGCAGTGCTAGAGGGGTTGAGCGGGTTCACACAGATACGCAGTATTTT,CSARGVERVHTDTQYF
TRBJ2-7,few,TRBV5-1,.,TGCGCCAGCAGCTTGATGGGGTACGAGCAGTACTTC,CASSLMGYEQYF
TRBJ1-1,.,TRBV5-1,.,TGCGCCAGCAGCCCCCGGCCTAGTAACACTGAAGCTTTCTTT,CASSPRPSNTEAFF
TRBJ2-3,many,TRBV4-3,.,TGCGCCAGCAGCCAAGACTACAGGGTGGGAGATACGCAGTATTTT,CASSQDYRVGDTQYF
TRBJ2-1,.,TRBV7-2,.,TGTGCCAGCAGCACGGGGCCCGGGGGAACGTACAATGAGCAGTTCTTC,CASSTGPGGTYNEQFF
TRBJ2-2,.,TRBV5-1,TRBD2,TGCGCCAGCAGCTTGAGGCCTAGCGGCGTGAACACCGGGGAGCTGTTTTTT,CASSLRPSGVNTGELFF
TRBJ1-5,.,TRBV6-2/TRBV6-3,.,TGTGCCAGCAGGGGGAACGAAAAGGGTCAGCGTCAGCCCCAGCATTTT,CASRGNEKGQRQPQHF
TRBJ2-1,.,TRBV12-3/TRBV12-4,.,TGTGCCAGCAGCTCCGGGACTTCGTTAAATGAGCAGTTCTTC,CASSSGTSLNEQFF
TRBJ1-2,.,TRBV7-2,.,TGTGCCAGCAGCTTAGATAGTGGACTTCATGGCTACACCTTC,CASSLDSGLHGYTF
TRBJ1-5,.,TRBV24-1,.,TGTGCCACCAGTGATTCCGACAGCGCAAGGAGTGCGCCCCAGCATTTT,CATSDSDSARSAPQHF
TRBJ2-7,.,TRBV24-1,.,TGTGCCGGCCGGCCGGCAGTATTGGGATACTACGAGCAGTACTTC,CAGRPAVLGYYEQYF
TRBJ2-1,few,TRBV5-4,.,TGTGCCAGCAGCTTGGGGCCCCTCCAGAGCTCCTACAATGAGCAGTTCTTC,CASSLGPLQSSYNEQFF
TRBJ2-5,.,TRBV6-5,.,TGTGCCAGCAGTAGCTGGGGGGCGAAGACCCAGTACTTC,CASSSWGAKTQYF
TRBJ1-5,many,TRBV5-1,.,TGCGCCAGCGGAGCCAGGGGAGGTCAGCCCCAGCATTTT,CASGARGGQPQHF
TRBJ2-2,few,TRBV4-1,.,TGCGCCAGCAGCCGCGTAACCGGAGTTATTGCCGGGGAGCTGTTTTTT,CASSRVTGVIAGELFF
TRBJ2-7,few,TRBV27,.,TGTGCCAGCAGGCAAGCCGGGACGGTTTCCTACGAGCAGTACTTC,CASRQAGTVSYEQYF
TRBJ2-3,few,TRBV18,.,TGTGCCAGCTCACCACCGGGACGCAGCACAGATACGCAGTATTTT,CASSPPGRSTDTQYF
TRBJ2-2,few,TRBV20-1,.,TGCAGTGCTCCGCTGGGGCTGCCGGCCGGGGAGCTGTTTTTT,CSAPLGLPAGELFF
TRBJ1-1,few,TRBV7-9,.,TGTGCCAGCAGCCGACGGGGCAGCGCGAACACTGAAGCTTTCTTT,CASSRRGSANTEAFF
TRBJ2-5,.,TRBV28,.,TGTGCCAGCAGTTTAACAGGGGGGGTGGTGGAGACCCAGTACTTC,CASSLTGGVVETQYF
TRBJ2-5,.,TRBV28,.,TGTGCCAGCAGTTTTGTCCGCTCGCAGGGGAAAGAGACCCAGTACTTC,CASSFVRSQGKETQYF
TRBJ1-1,.,TRBV6-5,.,TGTGCCAGCAGTTACGATCCGGCTACTGAAGCTTTCTTT,CASSYDPATEAFF
TRBJ2-2,few,TRBV5-1,.,TGCGCCACCCGGAAGCCGACGAACACCGGGGAGCTGTTTTTT,CATRKPTNTGELFF
TRBJ2-2,few,TRBV4-3,.,TGCGCCAGCAGCCAAGGGAGTTTTAGGACGGAGAGCACCGGGGAGCTGTTTTTT,CASSQGSFRTESTGELFF
TRBJ2-2,many,TRBV12-3/TRBV12-4,.,TGTGCCAGCAACCTTTACAGATCCACCGGGGAGCTGTTTTTT,CASNLYRSTGELFF
TRBJ1-2,few,TRBV7-9,.,TGTGCCAGCAGCTTAGAAGCCTATGGCTACACCTTC,CASSLEAYGYTF
TRBJ1-4,.,TRBV7-6,.,TGTGCCAGCAGCCCGCCAGGGCTTAATGAAAAACTGTTTTTT,CASSPPGLNEKLFF
TRBJ1-5,.,TRBV6-1,.,TGTGCCAGCAGTCAGAGCCCGCGCTTGCCCCAGCATTTT,CASSQSPRLPQHF
TRBJ2-1,.,TRBV4-1,.,TGCGCCAGCAGCTCAAAGACCAGAAACAATGAGCAGTTCTTC,CASSSKTRNNEQFF